Included here is one TCR beta chain sequence, with context. This entry belongs to a study of blood T cell repertoires in COVID-19. Study overall: Samples taken during acute and convalescent COVID-19 were collected in the United States, Italy and Spain.

There are 15 residues in the CDR3. The germline gives CDR1 LGHDT, CDR2 YNNKEL (reference sequence). Trimming cost V 5 bases and J 3 bases; bases outside gene matches: 8. Only in-frame clones appear in the TCRdb table, and some are missing; sequencing was by immunoSEQ multiplex PCR. The data show about 110,000 clones, approximately 85% seen once. The sample taken for sequencing was peripheral blood. The rearrangement uses TRBV3-1 (or the pseudogene TRBV3-2) and TRBJ2-7; 9 nucleotides agree with TRBD1. This TCR was sampled from a human donor in a cohort sampled during active COVID-19. The CDR3 here is CASSGRDRAGYEQYF. DNA for the CDR3: TGTGCCAGCAGCGGTAGGGACAGGGCGGGCTACGAGCAGTACTTC.